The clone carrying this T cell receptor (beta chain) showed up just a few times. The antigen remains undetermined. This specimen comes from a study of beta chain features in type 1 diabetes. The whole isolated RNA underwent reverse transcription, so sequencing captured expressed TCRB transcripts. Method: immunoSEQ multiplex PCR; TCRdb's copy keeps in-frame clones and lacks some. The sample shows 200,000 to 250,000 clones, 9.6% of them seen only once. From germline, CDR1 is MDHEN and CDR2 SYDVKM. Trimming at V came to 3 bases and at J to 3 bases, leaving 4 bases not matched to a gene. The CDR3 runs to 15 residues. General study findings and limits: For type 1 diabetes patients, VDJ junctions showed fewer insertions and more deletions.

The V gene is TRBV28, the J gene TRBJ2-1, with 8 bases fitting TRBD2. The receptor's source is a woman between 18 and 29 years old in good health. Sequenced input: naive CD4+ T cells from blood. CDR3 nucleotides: TGTGCCAGCAGTTTTCGGGGGGGAAACTACAATGAGCAGTTCTTC. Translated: CASSFRGGNYNEQFF.